This T cell receptor beta chain was captured by sequencing in a study of CD8+ T cells in alopecia areata. For the study at large: It was oral tofacitinib, at 5 to 10 mg twice daily, that treated patients received.

Extracted RNA was reverse transcribed, and the resulting cDNA served as sequencing template. Using immunoSEQ multiplex PCR, the repertoire was profiled, and TCRdb retains in-frame clones only, with some absent. Among hundreds of thousands of clones listed, around 67% were seen once. The germline CDR1 and CDR2 sequences are SQVTM and ANQGSEA. V lost 4 bases and J lost 4; bases outside the gene matches: 8. This CDR3 region has 15 residues. Here the sequenced sample was CD4+ T cells sorted from blood, taken at week 0. The V and J genes are TRBV29-1 and TRBJ2-1, with 9 positions matching TRBD2. The sequence was obtained from a human donor with alopecia areata. The CDR3 DNA reads as TGCAGCGTTGTTAGCGGGGGTACCCGTTACAATGAGCAGTTCTTC. Protein product: CSVVSGGTRYNEQFF.